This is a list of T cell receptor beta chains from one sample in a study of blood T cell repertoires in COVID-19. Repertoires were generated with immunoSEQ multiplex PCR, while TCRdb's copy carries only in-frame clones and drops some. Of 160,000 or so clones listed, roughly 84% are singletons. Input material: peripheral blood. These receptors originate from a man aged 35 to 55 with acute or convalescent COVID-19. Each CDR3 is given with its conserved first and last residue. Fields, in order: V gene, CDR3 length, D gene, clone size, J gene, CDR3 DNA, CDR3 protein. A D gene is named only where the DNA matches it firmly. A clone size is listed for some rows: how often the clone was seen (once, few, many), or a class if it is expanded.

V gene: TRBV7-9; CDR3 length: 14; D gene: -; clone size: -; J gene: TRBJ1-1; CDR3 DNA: TGTGCCAGCAGCGCACAGGGTTGGCACACTGAAGCTTTCTTT; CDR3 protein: CASSAQGWHTEAFF
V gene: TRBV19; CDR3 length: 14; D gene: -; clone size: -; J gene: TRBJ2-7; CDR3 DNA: TGTGCCAGTAGCCGTAGGGGGTCGGCCTACGAGCAGTACTTC; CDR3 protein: CASSRRGSAYEQYF
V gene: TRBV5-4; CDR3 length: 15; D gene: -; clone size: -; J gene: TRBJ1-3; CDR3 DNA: TGTGCCAGCAGCTTGCAGGGTGGATATGGAAACACCATATATTTT; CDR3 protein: CASSLQGGYGNTIYF
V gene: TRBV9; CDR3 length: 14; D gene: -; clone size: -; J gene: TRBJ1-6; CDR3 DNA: TGTGCCAGCAGCTCCCGCAATGCGAATTCACCCCTCCACTTT; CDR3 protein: CASSSRNANSPLHF
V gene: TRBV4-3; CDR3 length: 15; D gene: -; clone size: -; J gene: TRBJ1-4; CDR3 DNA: TGCGCCAGCAGCCAAGATCGACAGTCTAATGAAAAACTGTTTTTT; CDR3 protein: CASSQDRQSNEKLFF
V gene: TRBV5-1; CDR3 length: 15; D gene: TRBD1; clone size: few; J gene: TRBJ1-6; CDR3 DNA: TGCGCCAGCAGCTTAGGGGACAGCTATAATTCACCCCTCCACTTT; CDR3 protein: CASSLGDSYNSPLHF
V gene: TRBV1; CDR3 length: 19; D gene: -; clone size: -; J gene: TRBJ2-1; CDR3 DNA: TGCACCAGCAGCCCTGGGACTAGCGGGGGGACCAGCTCCTACAATGAGCAGTTCTTC; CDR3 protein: CTSSPGTSGGTSSYNEQFF
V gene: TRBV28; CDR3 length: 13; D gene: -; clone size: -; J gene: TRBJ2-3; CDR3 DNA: TGTGCCAGCAGCCCGCCAGGTCGAGATACGCAGTATTTT; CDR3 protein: CASSPPGRDTQYF
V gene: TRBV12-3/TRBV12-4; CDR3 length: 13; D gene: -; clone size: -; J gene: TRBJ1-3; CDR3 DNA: TGTGCCAGCAGGGAACAGGGTAGGGACACCATATATTTT; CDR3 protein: CASREQGRDTIYF
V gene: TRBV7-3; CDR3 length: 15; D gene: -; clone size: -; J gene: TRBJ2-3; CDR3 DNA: TGTGCCAGCAGCTTAGGAGTATTTCGGGGAGATACGCAGTATTTT; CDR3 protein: CASSLGVFRGDTQYF